This entry features one T cell receptor beta chain sequence. Its antigen is undetermined. One entry per CDR3 protein, called by TCRdb with MiXCR from the 5' RACE reads. The table shows tens of thousands of distinct CDR3 sequences, with 9.5% occurring only once. The data originate from a study of T-cell memory formation after mild COVID-19. Germline loops: CDR1 LGHNA, CDR2 YSLEER. Germline trimming cut 1 base from V and 4 bases from J; bases unmatched to any gene: 10. This CDR3 is built from 17 residues. Notes on the study in general: Some clones that responded were present in memory (sampled pre-infection), which suggests cross-reactive memory joined. Later expanders leaned CD4+, whereas day 15 to 85 contracting clones were balanced CD4/CD8.

The sequence was collected from a man aged 18 to 30 who had mild COVID-19 (a few samples of this study predate the infection). Cell type and time point are not known. The specimen was PBMCs or a T cell subset sorted from them (not recorded which). The chain combines TRBV4-3 with TRBJ2-3; 8 positions agree with TRBD2. The CDR3 is CASSQGRPGGSADTQYF. CDR3 in DNA: TGCGCCAGCAGCCAAGGGAGGCCGGGGGGGTCGGCAGATACGCAGTATTTT.